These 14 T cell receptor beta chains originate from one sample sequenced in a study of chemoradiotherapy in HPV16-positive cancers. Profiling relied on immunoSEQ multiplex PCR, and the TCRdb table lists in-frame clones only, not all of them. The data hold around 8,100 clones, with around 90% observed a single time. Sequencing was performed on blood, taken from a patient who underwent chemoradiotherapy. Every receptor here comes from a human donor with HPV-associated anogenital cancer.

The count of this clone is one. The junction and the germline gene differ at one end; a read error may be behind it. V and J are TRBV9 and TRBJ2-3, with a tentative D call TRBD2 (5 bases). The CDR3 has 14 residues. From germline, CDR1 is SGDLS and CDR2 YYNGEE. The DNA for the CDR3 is TGTGCCAGCACCCATGATGGAGGCACAAATACGCAGTATTTT. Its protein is CASTHDGGTNTQYF. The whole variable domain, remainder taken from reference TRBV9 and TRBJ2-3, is DSGVTQTPKHLITATGQRVTLRCSPRSGDLSVYWYQQSLDQGLQFLIQYYNGEERAKGNILERFSAQQFPDLHSELNLSSLELGDSALYFCASTHDGGTNTQYFGPGTRLTVL.

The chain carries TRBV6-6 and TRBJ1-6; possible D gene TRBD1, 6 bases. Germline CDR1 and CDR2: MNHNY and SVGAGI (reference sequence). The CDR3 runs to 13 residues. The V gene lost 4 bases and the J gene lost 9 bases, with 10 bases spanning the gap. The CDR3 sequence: CASSSTGISPLHF. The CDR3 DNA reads TGTGCCAGCAGTTCCACAGGGATTTCACCCCTCCACTTT.

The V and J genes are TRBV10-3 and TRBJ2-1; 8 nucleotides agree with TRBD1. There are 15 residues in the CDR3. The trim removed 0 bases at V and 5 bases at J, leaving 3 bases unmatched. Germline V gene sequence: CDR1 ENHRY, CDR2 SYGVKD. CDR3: CAISESNRGNNEQFF. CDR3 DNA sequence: TGTGCCATCAGTGAGTCAAACAGGGGGAACAATGAGCAGTTCTTC.

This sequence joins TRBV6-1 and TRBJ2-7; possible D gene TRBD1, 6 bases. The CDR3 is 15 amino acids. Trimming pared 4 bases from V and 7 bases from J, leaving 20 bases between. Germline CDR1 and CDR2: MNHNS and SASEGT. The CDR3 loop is CASSGWGTTRMEQYV. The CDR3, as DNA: TGTGCCAGCAGTGGGTGGGGGACAACGCGGATGGAGCAGTACGTC.

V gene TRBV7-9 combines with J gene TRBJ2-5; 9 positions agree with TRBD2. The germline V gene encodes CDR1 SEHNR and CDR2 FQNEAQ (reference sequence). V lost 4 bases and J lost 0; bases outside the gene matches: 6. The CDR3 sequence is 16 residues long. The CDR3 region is CASSWEPSGDQETQYF. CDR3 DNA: TGTGCCAGCAGCTGGGAACCTAGCGGGGACCAAGAGACCCAGTACTTC. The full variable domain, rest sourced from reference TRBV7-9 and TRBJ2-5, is DTGVSQNPRHKITKRGQNVTFRCDPISEHNRLYWYRQTLGQGPEFLTYFQNEAQLEKSRLLSDRFSAERPKGSFSTLEIQRTEQGDSAMYLCASSWEPSGDQETQYFGPGTRLLVL.

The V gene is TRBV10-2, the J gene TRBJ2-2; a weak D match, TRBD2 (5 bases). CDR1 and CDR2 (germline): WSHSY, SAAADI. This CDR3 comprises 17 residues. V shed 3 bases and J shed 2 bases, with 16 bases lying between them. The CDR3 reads CASSDFGFRGNTGELFF. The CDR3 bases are TGCGCCAGCAGTGATTTTGGGTTTCGGGGAAACACCGGGGAGCTGTTTTTT.

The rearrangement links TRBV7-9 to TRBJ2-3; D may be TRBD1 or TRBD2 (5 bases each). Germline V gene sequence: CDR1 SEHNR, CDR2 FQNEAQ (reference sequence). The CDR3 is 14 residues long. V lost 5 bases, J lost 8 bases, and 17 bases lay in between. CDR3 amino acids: CASSPRDPLATQYF. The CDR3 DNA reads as TGTGCCAGCAGCCCCCGGGACCCCTTGGCTACGCAGTATTTT. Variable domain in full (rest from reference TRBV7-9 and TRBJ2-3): DTGVSQNPRHKITKRGQNVTFRCDPISEHNRLYWYRQTLGQGPEFLTYFQNEAQLEKSRLLSDRFSAERPKGSFSTLEIQRTEQGDSAMYLCASSPRDPLATQYFGPGTRLTVL.

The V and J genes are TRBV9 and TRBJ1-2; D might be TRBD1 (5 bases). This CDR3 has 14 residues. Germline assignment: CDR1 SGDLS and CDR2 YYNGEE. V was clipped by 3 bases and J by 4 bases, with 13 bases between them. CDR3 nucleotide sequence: TGTGCCAGCAGCGCCAGGGAATTAATCTATGGCTACACCTTC. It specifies CASSARELIYGYTF.

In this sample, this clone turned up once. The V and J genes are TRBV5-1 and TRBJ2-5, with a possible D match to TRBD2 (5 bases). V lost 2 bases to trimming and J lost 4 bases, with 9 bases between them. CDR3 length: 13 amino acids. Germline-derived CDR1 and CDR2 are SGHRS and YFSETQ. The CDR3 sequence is CASSFGLAETQYF. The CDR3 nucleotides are TGCGCCAGCAGCTTTGGGCTAGCAGAGACCCAGTACTTC.

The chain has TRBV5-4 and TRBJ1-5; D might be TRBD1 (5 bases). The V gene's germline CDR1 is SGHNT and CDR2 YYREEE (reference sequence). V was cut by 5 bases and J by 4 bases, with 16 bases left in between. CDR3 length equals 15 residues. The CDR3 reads CASSSQGRVNQPQHF. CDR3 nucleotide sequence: TGTGCCAGCAGTTCCCAAGGCAGGGTGAATCAGCCCCAGCATTTT.

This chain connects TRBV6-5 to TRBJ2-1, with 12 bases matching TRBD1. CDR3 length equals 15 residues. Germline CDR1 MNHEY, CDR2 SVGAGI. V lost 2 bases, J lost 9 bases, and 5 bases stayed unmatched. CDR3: CASSYEGQGAGEQFF. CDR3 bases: TGTGCCAGCAGTTACGAGGGACAGGGGGCAGGTGAGCAGTTCTTC.

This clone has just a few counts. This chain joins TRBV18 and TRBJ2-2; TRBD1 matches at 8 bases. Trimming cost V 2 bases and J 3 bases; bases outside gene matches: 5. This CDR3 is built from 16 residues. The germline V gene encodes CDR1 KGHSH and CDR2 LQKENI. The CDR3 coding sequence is TGTGCCAGCTCACCATTCACAGGGGGAGACACCGGGGAGCTGTTTTTT. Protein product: CASSPFTGGDTGELFF.

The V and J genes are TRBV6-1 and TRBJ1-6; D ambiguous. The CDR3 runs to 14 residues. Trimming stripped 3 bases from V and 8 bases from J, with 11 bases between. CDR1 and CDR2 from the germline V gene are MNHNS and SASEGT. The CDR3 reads CASSELGLDSPLHF. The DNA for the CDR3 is TGTGCCAGCAGTGAGTTGGGGTTGGATTCACCCCTCCACTTT.

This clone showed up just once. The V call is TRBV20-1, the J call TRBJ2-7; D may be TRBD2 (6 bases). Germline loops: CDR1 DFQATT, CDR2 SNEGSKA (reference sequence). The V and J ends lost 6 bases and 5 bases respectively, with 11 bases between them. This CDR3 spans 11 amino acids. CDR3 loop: CSAQPGDEQYF. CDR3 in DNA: TGCAGTGCCCAGCCGGGAGACGAGCAGTACTTC.